Included here is one T cell receptor (beta chain) sequence, with context. Its antigen is not known. Sequencing used immunoSEQ multiplex PCR; TCRdb keeps in-frame clones, though not all of them. The sample consists of around 170,000 clones, about nine tenths of them appearing once. The entry originates in a study of radiation and T cells in renal cell carcinoma. Findings and caveats of the study: In blood, top tumor clones expanded by 2 weeks, shrinking by 4.

Stated time point: blood 4 weeks post-SBRT, at nephrectomy. The sample's treatment: 15 Gy SBRT to primary tumor, nephrectomy 4 weeks later. Nephrectomy followed 15 Gy stereotactic body radiation by 4 weeks. Germline V gene data show CDR1 as MNHNY and CDR2 as SVGAGI (reference sequence). This CDR3 spans 13 amino acids. Trimming took 7 bases from V and 0 from J, leaving 7 bases between them. This receptor was identified in a woman in her forties or fifties with renal cell carcinoma. The chain couples TRBV6-6 to TRBJ1-5; D is ambiguous. The sample was blood, taken from a patient whose treatment included radiotherapy and nephrectomy. In DNA, the CDR3 is TGTGCCAGCACCGACGATAGCAATCAGCCCCAGCATTTT. Translation: CASTDDSNQPQHF.